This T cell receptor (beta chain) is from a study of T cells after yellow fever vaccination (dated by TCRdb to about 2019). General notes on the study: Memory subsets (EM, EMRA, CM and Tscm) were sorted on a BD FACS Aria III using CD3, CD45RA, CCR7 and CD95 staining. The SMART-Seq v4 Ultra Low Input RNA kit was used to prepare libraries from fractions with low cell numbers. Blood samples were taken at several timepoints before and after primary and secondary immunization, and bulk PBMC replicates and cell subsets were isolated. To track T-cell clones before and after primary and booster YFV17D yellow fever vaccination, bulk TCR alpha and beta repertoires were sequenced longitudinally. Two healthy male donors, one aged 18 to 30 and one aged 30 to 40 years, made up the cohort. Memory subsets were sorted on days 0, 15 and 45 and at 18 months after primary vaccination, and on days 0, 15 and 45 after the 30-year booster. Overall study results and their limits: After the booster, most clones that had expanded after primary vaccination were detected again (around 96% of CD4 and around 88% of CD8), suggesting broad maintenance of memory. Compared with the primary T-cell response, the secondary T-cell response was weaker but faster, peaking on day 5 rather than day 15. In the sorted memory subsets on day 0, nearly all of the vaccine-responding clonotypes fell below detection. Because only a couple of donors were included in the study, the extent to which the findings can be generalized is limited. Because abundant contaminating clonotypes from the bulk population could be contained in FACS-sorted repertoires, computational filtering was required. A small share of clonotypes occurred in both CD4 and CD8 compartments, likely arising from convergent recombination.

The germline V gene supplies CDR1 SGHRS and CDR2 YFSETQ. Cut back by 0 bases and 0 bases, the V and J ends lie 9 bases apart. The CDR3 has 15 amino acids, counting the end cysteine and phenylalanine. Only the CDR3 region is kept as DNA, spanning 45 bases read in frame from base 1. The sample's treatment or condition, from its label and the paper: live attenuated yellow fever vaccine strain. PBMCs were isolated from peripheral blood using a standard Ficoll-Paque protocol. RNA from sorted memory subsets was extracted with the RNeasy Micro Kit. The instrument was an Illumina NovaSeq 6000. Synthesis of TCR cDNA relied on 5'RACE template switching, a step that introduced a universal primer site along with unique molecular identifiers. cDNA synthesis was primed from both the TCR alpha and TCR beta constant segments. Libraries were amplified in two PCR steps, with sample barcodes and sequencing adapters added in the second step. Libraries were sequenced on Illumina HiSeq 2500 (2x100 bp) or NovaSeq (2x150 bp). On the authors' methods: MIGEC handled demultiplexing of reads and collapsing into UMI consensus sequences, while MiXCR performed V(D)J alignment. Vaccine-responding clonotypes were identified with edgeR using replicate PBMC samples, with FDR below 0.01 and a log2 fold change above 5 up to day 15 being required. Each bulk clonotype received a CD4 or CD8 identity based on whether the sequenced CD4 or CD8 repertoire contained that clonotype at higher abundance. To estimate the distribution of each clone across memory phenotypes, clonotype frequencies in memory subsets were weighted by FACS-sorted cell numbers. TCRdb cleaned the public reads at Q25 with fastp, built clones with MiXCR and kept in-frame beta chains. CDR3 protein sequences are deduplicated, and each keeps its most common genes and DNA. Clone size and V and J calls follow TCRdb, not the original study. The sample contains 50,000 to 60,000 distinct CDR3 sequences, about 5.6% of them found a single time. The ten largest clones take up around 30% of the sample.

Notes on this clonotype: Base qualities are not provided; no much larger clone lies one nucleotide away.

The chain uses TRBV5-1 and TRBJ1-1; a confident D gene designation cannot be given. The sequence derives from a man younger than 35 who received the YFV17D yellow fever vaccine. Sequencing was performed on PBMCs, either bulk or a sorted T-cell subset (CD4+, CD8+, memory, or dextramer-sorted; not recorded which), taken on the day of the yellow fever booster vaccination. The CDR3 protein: CASSLVEGLNTEAFF. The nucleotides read TGCGCCAGCAGCTTGGTCGAGGGCCTGAACACTGAAGCTTTCTTT.